These 25 T cell receptor beta chains were sequenced from one sample in a study of T cells in women clearing cervical HPV infection. Measured with immunoSEQ multiplex PCR; TCRdb has only the in-frame clones, and not every one. Here the sample table reports 30,000 to 35,000 clones. The sequencing sample was made of blood buffy coat. Every receptor here comes from a woman between 18 and 70 years old with a cervical HPV16 infection that either progressed to CIN3+ or cleared (not recorded which).

Details on this clone: The CDR3 goes on 3 residues after the read ends, and that part is filled in from the germline J gene. This chain joins TRBV19 and TRBJ1-4; TRBD1 matches 8 bases. The CDR3 is made up of 16 amino acids. With 4 bases clipped from V and 2 bases from J, the junction kept 6 bases outside the gene matches. The V gene's germline CDR1 is LNHDA and CDR2 SQIVND (reference sequence). CDR3 loop: CASSNTRQGTNEKLFF. The CDR3 DNA, read in part, is TGTGCCAGTAGTAATACGCGACAGGGGACTAATGAAAAA.

As concerns this clone: Read data end 3 residues before the CDR3 end; the end is taken from the germline J gene. V usage is TRBV20-1 and J usage is TRBJ1-2, with D perhaps TRBD1 (6 bases). Germline V gene data show CDR1 as DFQATT and CDR2 as SNEGSKA (reference sequence). The CDR3 is made up of 14 amino acids. Trimming stripped 5 bases from V and 4 bases from J, with 17 bases between. The sequenced part of the CDR3 DNA is TGCAGTGCTTCATCTGGGGGCAGAGCCTATGGC. The encoded protein is CSASSGGRAYG. The entire CDR3 protein is CSASSGGRAYGYTF.

As for this clone: With the read ending 3 residues before the CDR3 end, the germline J gene is used to fill in that end. The V call is TRBV7-2, the J call TRBJ2-5; D possibly corresponds to TRBD1 (5 bases). In germline, CDR1 is SGHTA, CDR2 FQGNSA. Trimming removed 1 base from V and 0 bases from J, with 6 bases in between. The CDR3 has 14 amino acids. The CDR3 DNA, read in part, is TGTGCCAGCAGCTTAGGGGGCTACCAAGAGACC. Amino acids: CASSLGGYQET. The CDR3 in its entirety is CASSLGGYQETQYF.

Notes on this clone: Read sequence stops 3 residues before the CDR3 end, and the germline J gene provides the missing end. The rearrangement uses TRBV29-1 and TRBJ2-1; 7 bases match TRBD1. The CDR3 is 12 amino acids. Germline V gene sequence: CDR1 SQVTM, CDR2 ANQGSEA. V gave up 4 bases and J gave up 7 bases; unmatched junction bases: 4. CDR3 DNA (partial): TGCAGCGTTGTAGGGGGCAAAAATGAG. Translating gives CSVVGGKNE. Given in full, the CDR3 is CSVVGGKNEQFF.

About this clone itself: The read stops 3 residues short of the end of the CDR3; the missing end is completed from the germline J gene. The V gene is TRBV5-1, the J gene TRBJ1-2, with D possibly being TRBD1 (5 bases). This CDR3 comprises 16 residues. CDR1 is SGHRS and CDR2 is YFSETQ in the germline V gene. CDR3 bases read: TGCGCCAGCAGCCCTGGGACTAGCGGGCCTCCCTACGAG. It translates to CASSPGTSGPPYE. The CDR3, in full, reads CASSPGTSGPPYEYTF.

The chain's CDR3 is CASSEYGGGHTDTQYF. CDR3 DNA, as far as it was read: TGTGCCAGCAGTGAATATGGCGGGGGGCACACAGATACG. This chain connects TRBV25-1 to TRBJ2-3, with 8 bases matching TRBD2. The CDR3 goes on 3 residues after the read ends, and that part is filled in from the germline J gene. The V and J ends lost 0 bases and 2 bases, in that order; junction bases with no gene match: 4. Germline CDR1 is MGHDK and CDR2 is SYGVNS. This CDR3 is built from 16 residues.

In the case of this clone: Germline and junction disagree at one end, which may indicate a read error. Coverage ceases 3 residues before the CDR3 finishes, and the germline J gene fills in the end. The sample carries other DNA sequences with the same CDR3. V gene TRBV5-6 combines with J gene TRBJ1-3; D perhaps matches TRBD1 (5 bases). CDR1 is SGHDT and CDR2 is YYEEEE in the germline V gene. The CDR3 has 14 amino acids. The covered CDR3 bases are TGTGCCAGCAGCTTGGGGCAGGGTTCGGACACG. Amino acids: CASSLGQGSDT. The full CDR3 reads CASSLGQGSDTIYF.

Points on this clone: The read stops 3 residues short of the end of the CDR3; the missing end is completed from the germline J gene. The V and J genes are TRBV6-1 and TRBJ1-1, with a tentative D call TRBD1 (5 bases). The CDR3 loop spans 13 amino acids. From germline, CDR1 is MNHNS and CDR2 SASEGT. CDR3 sequence reads: CASSEQDHREAFF. The CDR3 DNA, read in part, is TGTGCCAGCAGTGAGCAAGATCACAGGGAA.

For this clone: The observed sequence ends 3 residues before the CDR3 terminus, with the missing tail filled in from the germline J gene. The genes are TRBV5-1 and TRBJ1-1; 8 positions match TRBD1. The CDR3 spans 14 residues. Germline V gene lookup returns CDR1 SGHRS and CDR2 YFSETQ. The part of the CDR3 DNA that was read is TGCGCCAGCAGCTTGGGGGCAGGGGGCATGGAA. Residues: CASSLGAGGME. Given in full, the CDR3 is CASSLGAGGMEAFF.

Notes on this clone: The CDR3 extends 3 residues past the end of the read, so its final part is completed from the germline J gene. This chain connects TRBV6-4 to TRBJ2-3, with 9 bases that match TRBD2. V shed 0 bases and J 4 bases; nucleotides not matched to a gene: 2. From germline, CDR1 is MRHNA and CDR2 SNTAGT. This CDR3 has 15 amino acids. This chain's CDR3 is CASSDSLAGSDTQYF. The part of the CDR3 DNA that was read is TGTGCCAGCAGTGACTCGCTAGCGGGGTCAGATACG.

A remark on this clone: The read stops 3 residues short of the end of the CDR3; the missing end is completed from the germline J gene. The rearrangement links TRBV20-1 to TRBJ2-1; D is unresolved. Per germline, CDR1 DFQATT and CDR2 SNEGSKA (reference sequence). This CDR3 contains 13 residues. V was shortened by 2 bases and J by 6 bases, with 11 bases between the two germline ends. The CDR3 sequence: CSARLGMVNEQFF. The part of the CDR3 DNA that was read is TGCAGTGCTAGACTAGGAATGGTCAATGAG.

For this clone: Read coverage stops 3 residues before the CDR3 terminus; the germline J gene supplies the remainder. V and J are TRBV7-2 and TRBJ1-2; D not certain. With 0 bases removed from V and 4 bases from J, the gap between germline ends came to 12 bases. Germline CDR1 is SGHTA and CDR2 is FQGNSA. CDR3 length: 15 residues. CDR3 bases read: TGTGCCAGCAGCTTAGCGCGGAGGCGAACCTATGGC. The encoded protein is CASSLARRRTYG. The full CDR3 protein is CASSLARRRTYGYTF.

About this clone: Sequencing ends 3 residues short of the CDR3 end; the germline J gene provides the rest. The V gene is TRBV19, the J gene TRBJ2-2; a possible D gene is TRBD1 (5 bases). V was pared by 2 bases and J by 7 bases, with 8 bases between. CDR3 length equals 13 residues. Germline CDR1 LNHDA, CDR2 SQIVND (reference sequence). CDR3 sequence: CASSIQGNGELFF. The sequenced CDR3 bases are TGTGCCAGTAGTATACAGGGAAACGGGGAG.

Note on this clone: The read stops 3 residues short of the end of the CDR3; the missing end is completed from the germline J gene. The V call is TRBV12-3 or TRBV12-4, the J call TRBJ2-2; tentative D call: TRBD1 (5 bases). The V end was cut by 3 bases, the J end by 5 bases, with 16 bases between. This CDR3 contains 16 residues. The CDR3 loop is CASSFDRGTGTGELFF. CDR3 DNA (partial): TGTGCCAGCAGTTTCGATAGGGGAACTGGGACCGGGGAG.

Regarding this clone: The DNA ends 3 residues before the CDR3 does, and the rest of the CDR3 is filled in from the germline J gene. The genes are TRBV18 and TRBJ2-3; TRBD2 matches 9 bases. Germline V gene data show CDR1 as KGHSH and CDR2 as LQKENI. This CDR3 has 15 amino acids. CDR3 in amino acids: CASSPFGGGEVTQYF. CDR3 DNA (partial): TGTGCCAGCTCCCCCTTTGGCGGGGGGGAGGTGACG.

About this clone: The read ends 3 residues shy of where the CDR3 ends; the end is completed using the germline J gene. The V call is TRBV30, the J call TRBJ1-1; no clear D gene. Germline CDR1 and CDR2: GTSNPN and SVGIG (reference sequence). The germline V and J ends were trimmed by 0 bases and 1 base, with 12 bases remaining between them. This CDR3 contains 15 residues. The CDR3 spells CAWSVPDSTNTEAFF. The CDR3 DNA, read in part, is TGTGCCTGGAGTGTACCGGACTCTACGAACACTGAA.

Remarks on this clone: The junction departs from the called germline gene at one end, perhaps through a read error. The sequence runs out 3 residues before the end of the CDR3; the remainder is reconstructed from the germline J gene. This chain connects TRBV6-1 to TRBJ2-2, with 9 bases identical to TRBD2. Germline lookup yields CDR1 MNHNS and CDR2 SASEGT. The CDR3 is 14 residues long. The part of the CDR3 DNA that was read is TGTGCCAGCAGTCAAGCGGGGGGAACCGGGGAG. Protein product: CASSQAGGTGE. The entire CDR3 protein reads CASSQAGGTGELFF.

In regard to this clone: The CDR3 end is not reached by the read, which stops 3 residues before it; the germline J gene fills it in. The J gene is TRBJ1-2, the V gene TRBV18; D may be TRBD1 (5 bases). This CDR3 spans 18 amino acids. CDR1 is KGHSH and CDR2 is LQKENI in the germline V gene. Trimming removed 3 bases at V and 2 bases at J, with 22 bases between. The DNA read from the CDR3 is TGTGCCAGCTCACCGGAGTTTATGACAGTCGGGTCCAACTATGGC. Its translation: CASSPEFMTVGSNYG. The CDR3 in its entirety is CASSPEFMTVGSNYGYTF.

Details on this clone: The read stops 3 residues short of the end of the CDR3; the missing end is completed from the germline J gene. The chain has TRBV18 and TRBJ1-1, with TRBD1 as a possible D gene (5 bases). V was pared by 5 bases and J by 5 bases, with 9 bases between. The CDR3 runs to 12 residues. Per the germline V gene, CDR1 is KGHSH and CDR2 is LQKENI. CDR3 sequence reads: CASSNGGTEAFF. CDR3 DNA (partial): TGTGCCAGCTCAAACGGGGGTACTGAA.

Turning to this clone: The read falls 3 residues short of the CDR3 end, and the missing part is taken from the germline J gene. The V gene is TRBV5-1, the J gene TRBJ1-1; weak D call: TRBD1 (5 bases). This CDR3 contains 14 residues. Germline V gene sequence: CDR1 SGHRS, CDR2 YFSETQ. Trimming cost V 4 bases and J 5 bases, with 15 bases left between them. CDR3 region: CASSLATGGTEAFF. The CDR3 DNA, read in part, is TGCGCCAGCAGCCTGGCAACGGGGGGGACTGAA.

Note on this clone: The CDR3 is cut off 3 residues early in the read; its end comes from the germline J gene. The chain is built from TRBV2 and TRBJ2-1; 9 nucleotides match TRBD2. The germline gives CDR1 SNHLY, CDR2 FYNNEI. J lost 8 bases, V lost 7 bases, and 3 bases had no gene match. This CDR3 has 12 amino acids. CDR3 region: CASNIAGDEQFF. CDR3 DNA, as far as it was read: TGTGCCAGCAATATAGCGGGGGATGAG.

As regards this clone: The read gets to within 3 residues of the CDR3 end, and the germline J gene fills in the rest. The V call is TRBV30, the J call TRBJ2-3; possibly TRBD1 for D (5 bases). Germline V gives CDR1 GTSNPN, CDR2 SVGIG (reference sequence). V was cut by 3 bases and J by 2 bases, with 6 bases left in between. The CDR3 has 12 amino acids. CDR3 in amino acids: CAWRQDTDTQYF. The sequenced CDR3 bases are TGTGCCTGGAGACAGGACACAGATACG.

With respect to this clone: The CDR3 is cut off 3 residues early in the read; its end comes from the germline J gene. The chain couples TRBV18 to TRBJ1-1, with 10 bases identical to TRBD1. With 4 bases clipped from V and 3 bases from J, the junction kept 5 bases outside the gene matches. Germline CDR1 and CDR2: KGHSH and LQKENI. CDR3 size: 15 residues. CDR3 sequence: CASSLAGTGDTEAFF. The sequenced CDR3 bases are TGTGCCAGCTCACTGGCCGGGACAGGGGACACTGAA.

Note on this clone: The DNA ends 3 residues before the CDR3 does, and the rest of the CDR3 is filled in from the germline J gene. The J gene is TRBJ2-3, the V gene TRBV5-6, with D possibly matching TRBD2 (6 bases). The CDR3 consists of 15 residues. Germline CDR1 reads SGHDT; CDR2 reads YYEEEE. V was shortened by 4 bases and J by 5 bases, with 17 bases between the two germline ends. CDR3 DNA, as far as it was read: TGTGCCAGCAGCCCCAGACTAGGCGGACTAGATACG. This translates into CASSPRLGGLDT. The CDR3 as a whole reads CASSPRLGGLDTQYF.

With respect to this clone: The missing CDR3 end, 3 residues past where the read stops, is filled in from the germline J gene. The chain carries TRBV18 and TRBJ1-5, with TRBD1 as a possible D gene (5 bases). The CDR3 runs to 15 residues. Per germline, CDR1 KGHSH and CDR2 LQKENI. Trimming took 3 bases from V and 3 from J, leaving 12 bases between them. The CDR3 protein is CASSPIGDFNQPQHF. The sequenced part of the CDR3 DNA is TGTGCCAGCTCACCTATCGGGGACTTCAATCAGCCC.